This T cell receptor beta chain was retrieved from a study of T cell responses to AZD1222 COVID-19 vaccine. V was cut by 7 bases and J by 4 bases, with 11 bases left in between. The germline gives CDR1 SQVTM, CDR2 ANQGSEA. The length of the CDR3 is 12 residues. Clones were read by immunoSEQ multiplex PCR, and TCRdb kept only the in-frame ones, dropping some. This sample has about 120,000 clones, with about 85% found just once. The specimen comprised peripheral blood, sampled on day 0 of AZD1222 vaccination. This receptor was identified in an adult in good health. The chain combines TRBV29-1 with TRBJ2-1; D is ambiguous. The CDR3 DNA reads TGCAGCGCCTCCTTAGTATACAATGAGCAGTTCTTC. Its protein product is CSASLVYNEQFF.